This T cell receptor beta chain was found in a study of CD8+ T cells in alopecia areata. Study-level background: Treated patients received oral tofacitinib, 5 to 10 mg twice daily. General study results and limits: Shared TCR sequences were less clear between patients than in mice, possibly partly from HLA diversity.

As to treatment: oral pan-JAK inhibitor, 5-10 mg twice daily. The authors sorted CD4+ and CD8+ T cells from PBMCs. cDNA reverse transcribed from extracted RNA served as the sequencing template. Here immunoSEQ multiplex PCR was the method, and the copy in TCRdb shows in-frame clones only, minus some. The table records about 210,000 clones, 64% of them present only once. CDR3 size: 14 residues. V was cut by 1 base and J by 1 base, with 9 bases left in between. The germline CDR1 and CDR2 sequences are SGHRS and YFSETQ. Only a few counts were recorded for this clone. Antigen: not known. This chain joins TRBV5-1 and TRBJ2-7, with no clear D. This receptor was obtained from a human donor with alopecia areata. The sequences come from CD4+ T cells sorted from blood, collected at week 4, from a patient treated with tofacitinib. CDR3 coding DNA: TGCGCCAGCAGCTTGACACCCGATTCCTACGAGCAGTACTTC. It codes for CASSLTPDSYEQYF.